A selection of T cell receptor beta chains follows, all from one sample in a study of siplizumab effects on memory and regulatory T cells. The assay was immunoSEQ multiplex PCR, and TCRdb's table has in-frame clones only and misses some. The sample has 70,000 to 100,000 clones, approximately 96% seen once. Sequenced material: naive CD4+ T cells sorted from blood. These receptors all stem from a human donor in good health. Each CDR3 is given with its conserved first and last residue. The order of the fields is J gene, clone size, V gene, D gene, CDR3 length, CDR3 DNA, CDR3 protein. A D gene is named only where the DNA matches it firmly. Clone sizes are given selectively: once, few, many, or a class where the clone is expanded.

j_call: TRBJ1-4
clone_size: -
v_call: TRBV28
d_call: TRBD1
cdr3_length: 15
cdr3_nt: TGTGCCAGCAGTCCGGGACAGGGGACCAACGAAAAACTGTTTTTT
cdr3_aa: CASSPGQGTNEKLFF

j_call: TRBJ2-3
clone_size: once
v_call: TRBV7-2
d_call: TRBD2
cdr3_length: 15
cdr3_nt: TGTGCCAGCAGCTTTCCCAGCGGGGTGACAGATACGCAGTATTTT
cdr3_aa: CASSFPSGVTDTQYF

j_call: TRBJ2-5
clone_size: -
v_call: TRBV6-6
d_call: TRBD2
cdr3_length: 15
cdr3_nt: TGTGCCAGCAGCAATAGCGGGGGGGAGAAAGAGACCCAGTACTTC
cdr3_aa: CASSNSGGEKETQYF

j_call: TRBJ2-7
clone_size: -
v_call: TRBV7-7
d_call: -
cdr3_length: 14
cdr3_nt: TGTGCCAGCAGCTTAGCGGGGAGCTCCTACGAGCAGTACTTC
cdr3_aa: CASSLAGSSYEQYF

j_call: TRBJ1-5
clone_size: -
v_call: TRBV19
d_call: TRBD1
cdr3_length: 15
cdr3_nt: TGTGCCAGTAGCCCGGACAGGAGGGATGGTCAGCCCCAGCATTTT
cdr3_aa: CASSPDRRDGQPQHF

j_call: TRBJ2-7
clone_size: -
v_call: TRBV5-4
d_call: TRBD2
cdr3_length: 13
cdr3_nt: TGTGCCAGCAGCTCTGGACTAGCCTACGAGCAGTACTTC
cdr3_aa: CASSSGLAYEQYF

j_call: TRBJ2-3
clone_size: once
v_call: TRBV7-3
d_call: -
cdr3_length: 14
cdr3_nt: TGTGCCAGCAGCTTAGAGGGGGGCACAGATACGCAGTATTTT
cdr3_aa: CASSLEGGTDTQYF

j_call: TRBJ1-5
clone_size: -
v_call: TRBV28
d_call: -
cdr3_length: 13
cdr3_nt: TGTGCCAGCAGGAGGCAGGGGTACGAGCCCCAGCATTTT
cdr3_aa: CASRRQGYEPQHF

j_call: TRBJ2-7
clone_size: -
v_call: TRBV7-2
d_call: -
cdr3_length: 13
cdr3_nt: TGTGCCAGCAGCCTATTACCCTCCTACGAGCAGTACTTC
cdr3_aa: CASSLLPSYEQYF

j_call: TRBJ2-7
clone_size: -
v_call: TRBV30
d_call: TRBD2
cdr3_length: 14
cdr3_nt: TGTGCCTGGAGTGTAGCGGGGGGGCGGCGCGAGCAGTACTTC
cdr3_aa: CAWSVAGGRREQYF

j_call: TRBJ1-2
clone_size: -
v_call: TRBV19
d_call: TRBD1
cdr3_length: 14
cdr3_nt: TGTGCCAGTAGAGAGACAGGGACAAACTATGGCTACACCTTC
cdr3_aa: CASRETGTNYGYTF

j_call: TRBJ2-1
clone_size: once
v_call: TRBV2
d_call: -
cdr3_length: 11
cdr3_nt: TGTGCCAGCAGTGAACTTGTTGAGCAGTTCTTC
cdr3_aa: CASSELVEQFF

j_call: TRBJ1-2
clone_size: -
v_call: TRBV27
d_call: -
cdr3_length: 12
cdr3_nt: TGTGCCAGCAGTCAAACAGGGTATGGCTACACCTTC
cdr3_aa: CASSQTGYGYTF

j_call: TRBJ2-5
clone_size: -
v_call: TRBV10-2
d_call: TRBD1
cdr3_length: 16
cdr3_nt: TGCGCCAGCAGACCAGATGACAGGGGGAGGTTAGAGACCCAGTACTTC
cdr3_aa: CASRPDDRGRLETQYF

j_call: TRBJ2-3
clone_size: -
v_call: TRBV19
d_call: TRBD2
cdr3_length: 14
cdr3_nt: TGTGCCAGTAGTGTAGCGGGGGGCACAGATACGCAGTATTTT
cdr3_aa: CASSVAGGTDTQYF

j_call: TRBJ1-2
clone_size: -
v_call: TRBV2
d_call: -
cdr3_length: 11
cdr3_nt: TGTGCCAGCAAGTACAGCTATGGCTACACCTTC
cdr3_aa: CASKYSYGYTF

j_call: TRBJ1-1
clone_size: -
v_call: TRBV21-1
d_call: -
cdr3_length: 17
cdr3_nt: TGTGCCAGCGACAAATTAATTAGGGGCGGGAGTGGGACTGAAGCTTTCTTT
cdr3_aa: CASDKLIRGGSGTEAFF

j_call: TRBJ1-1
clone_size: few
v_call: TRBV7-9
d_call: -
cdr3_length: 12
cdr3_nt: TGTGCCAGCAGCTTAGGGGCGGGTGAAGCTTTCTTT
cdr3_aa: CASSLGAGEAFF

j_call: TRBJ1-1
clone_size: -
v_call: TRBV2
d_call: -
cdr3_length: 13
cdr3_nt: TGTGCCAGCAGTGAAGAGGTGAACACTGAAGCTTTCTTT
cdr3_aa: CASSEEVNTEAFF

j_call: TRBJ2-5
clone_size: -
v_call: TRBV9
d_call: TRBD1
cdr3_length: 14
cdr3_nt: TGTGCCAGCAGCGGACAGGGGTTCCAAGAGACCCAGTACTTC
cdr3_aa: CASSGQGFQETQYF

j_call: TRBJ2-3
clone_size: -
v_call: TRBV6-5
d_call: -
cdr3_length: 15
cdr3_nt: TGTGCCAGCAGTTACTCGAAGGGGGTCTGGGATACGCAGTATTTT
cdr3_aa: CASSYSKGVWDTQYF

j_call: TRBJ2-5
clone_size: -
v_call: TRBV11-1
d_call: -
cdr3_length: 14
cdr3_nt: TGTGCCAGCAGCTTAGCTCGGGTGCGAGAGACCCAGTACTTC
cdr3_aa: CASSLARVRETQYF

j_call: TRBJ2-5
clone_size: once
v_call: TRBV11-3
d_call: TRBD2
cdr3_length: 16
cdr3_nt: TGTGCCAGCAGCCCGGGACTAGCGGGGGGGAAAGAGACCCAGTACTTC
cdr3_aa: CASSPGLAGGKETQYF

j_call: TRBJ1-5
clone_size: once
v_call: TRBV4-1
d_call: -
cdr3_length: 16
cdr3_nt: TGCGCCAGCAGCCAAGTGTCGGGGCGGAACAATCAGCCCCAGCATTTT
cdr3_aa: CASSQVSGRNNQPQHF

j_call: TRBJ1-2
clone_size: -
v_call: TRBV19
d_call: -
cdr3_length: 14
cdr3_nt: TGTGCCAGTATCAAGGGGAGCACCAACTATGGCTACACCTTC
cdr3_aa: CASIKGSTNYGYTF

j_call: TRBJ2-5
clone_size: -
v_call: TRBV6-6
d_call: -
cdr3_length: 14
cdr3_nt: TGTGCCAGCAGTTACGGAAGGGGGGTGGAGACCCAGTACTTC
cdr3_aa: CASSYGRGVETQYF

j_call: TRBJ1-1
clone_size: -
v_call: TRBV5-1
d_call: -
cdr3_length: 13
cdr3_nt: TGCGCCAGCAGACAGGGAGGTAACACTGAAGCTTTCTTT
cdr3_aa: CASRQGGNTEAFF

j_call: TRBJ2-2
clone_size: -
v_call: TRBV25-1
d_call: -
cdr3_length: 17
cdr3_nt: TGTGCCAGCAGTGACCCACCCGACGCCTCGAACACCGGGGAGCTGTTTTTT
cdr3_aa: CASSDPPDASNTGELFF

j_call: TRBJ2-2
clone_size: -
v_call: TRBV7-3
d_call: -
cdr3_length: 13
cdr3_nt: TGTGCCAGCAGTCTGGACGGCACCGGGGAGCTGTTTTTT
cdr3_aa: CASSLDGTGELFF

j_call: TRBJ2-3
clone_size: -
v_call: TRBV5-1
d_call: -
cdr3_length: 14
cdr3_nt: TGCGCCAGCAGCTATATAGCAGGGACAGATACGCAGTATTTT
cdr3_aa: CASSYIAGTDTQYF

j_call: TRBJ1-1
clone_size: few
v_call: TRBV7-9
d_call: -
cdr3_length: 13
cdr3_nt: TGTGCCAGCAGCTTGGAGGGGAACACTGAAGCTTTCTTT
cdr3_aa: CASSLEGNTEAFF

j_call: TRBJ1-6
clone_size: -
v_call: TRBV19
d_call: -
cdr3_length: 16
cdr3_nt: TGTGCCAGTAGTATTTCGTGGAGCTCCTATAATTCACCCCTCCACTTT
cdr3_aa: CASSISWSSYNSPLHF

j_call: TRBJ2-2
clone_size: -
v_call: TRBV19
d_call: -
cdr3_length: 13
cdr3_nt: TGTGCCAGTAGTAGTCAGGACACCGGGGAGCTGTTTTTT
cdr3_aa: CASSSQDTGELFF

j_call: TRBJ2-7
clone_size: -
v_call: TRBV5-4
d_call: TRBD2
cdr3_length: 13
cdr3_nt: TGTGCCAGCAGCGACGGGACTACCTACGAGCAGTACTTC
cdr3_aa: CASSDGTTYEQYF

j_call: TRBJ1-6
clone_size: -
v_call: TRBV7-9
d_call: TRBD1
cdr3_length: 17
cdr3_nt: TGTGCCAGCAGCTCCACCTACGGACAGGCCAATAATTCACCCCTCCACTTT
cdr3_aa: CASSSTYGQANNSPLHF

j_call: TRBJ2-5
clone_size: -
v_call: TRBV7-3
d_call: TRBD1
cdr3_length: 13
cdr3_nt: TGTGCCAGCAGCTCCACAGGGGAAGAGACCCAGTACTTC
cdr3_aa: CASSSTGEETQYF

j_call: TRBJ1-6
clone_size: -
v_call: TRBV6-5
d_call: -
cdr3_length: 14
cdr3_nt: TGTGCCAGCACTCAGGGTAGGGGAAATTCACCCCTCCACTTT
cdr3_aa: CASTQGRGNSPLHF

j_call: TRBJ2-3
clone_size: -
v_call: TRBV6-6
d_call: -
cdr3_length: 14
cdr3_nt: TGTGCCAGCAGGCTACAGTTAAGCACAGATACGCAGTATTTT
cdr3_aa: CASRLQLSTDTQYF

j_call: TRBJ1-2
clone_size: once
v_call: TRBV5-1
d_call: -
cdr3_length: 16
cdr3_nt: TGCGCCAGCAGCTTTGGTTCAGGGATTATTAACTATGGCTACACCTTC
cdr3_aa: CASSFGSGIINYGYTF

j_call: TRBJ1-6
clone_size: once
v_call: TRBV5-1
d_call: -
cdr3_length: 15
cdr3_nt: TGCGCCAGCAGCTTGGAGGGGGAGGGAGGCTCACCCCTCCACTTT
cdr3_aa: CASSLEGEGGSPLHF

j_call: TRBJ2-2
clone_size: -
v_call: TRBV18
d_call: -
cdr3_length: 15
cdr3_nt: TGTGCCAGCTCACCACCTGTGACGTCGGGTGGGGAGCTGTTTTTT
cdr3_aa: CASSPPVTSGGELFF

j_call: TRBJ1-6
clone_size: -
v_call: TRBV15
d_call: -
cdr3_length: 12
cdr3_nt: TGTGCCACCAGCAGAACCAATTCACCCCTCCACTTT
cdr3_aa: CATSRTNSPLHF

j_call: TRBJ2-7
clone_size: -
v_call: TRBV9
d_call: -
cdr3_length: 14
cdr3_nt: TGTGCCAGCAGCGTTGGGGGGTCTACCTACGAGCAGTACTTC
cdr3_aa: CASSVGGSTYEQYF

j_call: TRBJ2-1
clone_size: once
v_call: TRBV19
d_call: TRBD2
cdr3_length: 15
cdr3_nt: TGTGCCAGTAGTATAAACCTAGCGGGGGGCAATGAGCAGTTCTTC
cdr3_aa: CASSINLAGGNEQFF

j_call: TRBJ2-3
clone_size: -
v_call: TRBV19
d_call: TRBD2
cdr3_length: 15
cdr3_nt: TGTGCCAGTAGCGGGACTAGCGGGGCCCCGGATACGCAGTATTTT
cdr3_aa: CASSGTSGAPDTQYF

j_call: TRBJ1-5
clone_size: -
v_call: TRBV18
d_call: -
cdr3_length: 14
cdr3_nt: TGTGCCAGCTCACCGGAGGGGGGAACGCAGCCCCAGCATTTT
cdr3_aa: CASSPEGGTQPQHF

j_call: TRBJ2-7
clone_size: -
v_call: TRBV19
d_call: TRBD1
cdr3_length: 13
cdr3_nt: TGTGCCAGTAGTACAACAGGGGGCGGGTTGCAGTACTTC
cdr3_aa: CASSTTGGGLQYF